This T cell receptor beta chain was recorded in a study of cytomegalovirus exposure and HLA in healthy donors. Study-level background: The Caucasian-associated ancestry cluster contained 81% of the approximately 400 genotyped donors. Findings of the study overall: The authors later linked a missense DCLRE1C variant to TCR beta V- and J-gene trimming.

A remark on this clone: As yet, its antigen is unknown.

J was trimmed by 5 bases and V by 0 bases; bases with no gene match: 5. In germline, CDR1 is SNHLY, CDR2 FYNNEI. This CDR3 comprises 15 residues. Healthy bone marrow donors supplied every sample. A multiplex PCR was run with 60 Vbeta primers and 13 Jbeta primers. Measured with immunoSEQ multiplex PCR; TCRdb has only the in-frame clones, and not every one. The profile covers roughly 190,000 clones, with around 82% appearing a single time and roughly 13% taken by the ten largest. Sequenced: PBMCs. The origin of this receptor is a woman younger than 45 in good health and CMV-seropositive. V and J are TRBV2 and TRBJ2-5, with 8 bases fitting TRBD2. The CDR3 loop reads CASSEALAGTETQYF. The CDR3 DNA sequence: TGTGCCAGCAGTGAAGCCTTAGCGGGGACGGAGACCCAGTACTTC.